A single sample is the source of the 9 T cell receptor beta chains below, sequenced in a study of T-cell reconstitution after alpha-beta-depleted transplantation in children. Researchers prepared the TCRbeta library using unique molecular identifiers, the study reports. TCRdb passed the PCR reads through MiXCR, listing each CDR3 protein once. Among about 480,000 distinct CDR3 sequences listed, around 12% were seen once. The material sequenced was PBMCs from the stem cell graft donor, taken from the stem cell graft. These receptors were taken from a human donor who donated a stem cell graft to a child with combined immunodeficiency.

The chain joins TRBV20-1 to TRBJ2-1; 13 nucleotides agree with TRBD2. The trim removed 6 bases at V and 4 bases at J, leaving 3 bases unmatched. Per germline, CDR1 DFQATT and CDR2 SNEGSKA (reference sequence). The CDR3 has 14 amino acids. The CDR3 loop is CSATLAGGYNEQFF. The CDR3 DNA reads TGCAGTGCAACACTAGCGGGAGGGTACAATGAGCAGTTCTTC.

The genes are TRBV30 and TRBJ2-7; no clear D gene. Trimming cost V 1 base and J 2 bases, with 9 bases left between them. Germline V CDR1 and CDR2: GTSNPN, SVGIG (reference sequence). The CDR3 is 13 residues long. The CDR3 loop reads CAWSGRNPYEQYF. The CDR3 nucleotides read TGTGCCTGGAGTGGTAGGAATCCCTACGAGCAGTACTTC.

This clonotype was seen only a few times. The chain is built from TRBV12-3 or TRBV12-4 and TRBJ1-2, with TRBD1 matching 10 bases. The CDR3 has 12 amino acids. Germline trimming cut 6 bases from V and 7 bases from J; bases unmatched to any gene: 2. This CDR3 is CASRGTGVGYTF. The DNA for the CDR3 is TGTGCCAGCAGGGGGACAGGGGTTGGCTACACCTTC.

V is TRBV7-3 and J is TRBJ2-7, with 10 bases that match TRBD1. V lost 5 bases to trimming and J lost 2 bases; unmatched junction nucleotides: 6. The CDR3 spans 15 residues. Germline V gene lookup returns CDR1 SGHTA and CDR2 FQGTGA. The CDR3 is CASSPDRGPPYEQYF. Here the CDR3 DNA reads TGTGCCAGCAGCCCCGACAGGGGGCCACCCTACGAGCAGTACTTC.

A word on this clonotype: A much larger clonotype is one base distant, so this may be a read error. The chain employs TRBV12-3 or TRBV12-4 and TRBJ2-1; the match to TRBD2 covers 8 bases. The CDR3 length is 17 residues. The V and J ends lost 3 bases and 1 base, in that order; junction bases with no gene match: 8. The CDR3 DNA reads TGTGCCAGCAGTTTGGCCAGCGGGAGAGGATCCTACAATGAGCAGTTCTTC. This sequence encodes CASSLASGRGSYNEQFF.

The chain recombines TRBV19 with TRBJ2-7; no reliable D call. V was pared by 1 base and J by 6 bases, with 4 bases between. CDR1 and CDR2 from the germline V gene are LNHDA and SQIVND (reference sequence). This CDR3 has 11 residues. This chain's CDR3 is CASSIGAEQYF. As DNA, the CDR3 is TGTGCCAGTAGTATAGGGGCCGAGCAGTACTTC.

The chain combines TRBV9 with TRBJ2-7, with no clear D. The CDR3 is 15 residues long. Trimming took 4 bases from V and 2 from J, leaving 16 bases between them. The germline V gene encodes CDR1 SGDLS and CDR2 YYNGEE. The CDR3 DNA sequence: TGTGCCAGCAGCCCGAGTCCCGCTCGAACCTACGAGCAGTACTTC. It yields the protein CASSPSPARTYEQYF.

This clonotype came up a few times. This chain links TRBV5-6 with TRBJ2-2, with no clear D. This CDR3 has 14 residues. Germline loops: CDR1 SGHDT, CDR2 YYEEEE. V dropped 4 bases and J dropped 3 bases, with 10 bases sitting between them. CDR3 region: CASSATADTGELFF. CDR3 nucleotides: TGTGCCAGCAGCGCTACCGCGGACACCGGGGAGCTGTTTTTT.

This clonotype has more than one count but fewer than ten. The chain is built from TRBV2 and TRBJ2-1, with 9 bases identical to TRBD2. V was clipped by 3 bases and J by 5 bases; unmatched bases: 2. CDR1 is SNHLY and CDR2 is FYNNEI in the germline V gene. This CDR3 region has 14 residues. CDR3 amino acids: CASSDLAGNNEQFF. The CDR3 DNA sequence: TGTGCCAGCAGTGACCTAGCGGGGAACAATGAGCAGTTCTTC.